Many counts were recorded for the clone carrying this T cell receptor (beta chain). A library prepared for alpha chains yielded this beta chain as an off-target read; its size is of little meaning. The germline gives CDR1 MNHNY, CDR2 SVGAGI (reference sequence). There are 14 residues in the CDR3. Trimming stripped 4 bases from V and 0 bases from J, with 10 bases between. This specimen comes from a study of spatial heterogeneity in lung cancer. The wider study: The mean occurrence of each unique TCR and UMI combination in raw reads exceeded 9.5.

Indicated time point: sample taken at primary tumor resection. Unsorted whole RNA from tumor, nontumor lung or frozen PBMC underwent sequencing. Every TCR cDNA molecule bore a unique molecular identifier. Each CDR3 protein is one row after TCRdb ran MiXCR on the 5' RACE reads. The sample records under 13,000 distinct CDR3 sequences, about 6.3% being singletons. The chain has TRBV6-6 and TRBJ2-7; D might be TRBD1 (6 bases). The clonotype originates from a male donor with early-stage non-small cell lung cancer. This material consisted of PBMCs, taken at surgery. This CDR3 reads CASSLTDSSYEQYF. In nucleotides, the CDR3 is TGTGCCAGCAGTTTAACGGACAGCTCCTACGAGCAGTACTTC.